Each of the 19 T cell receptor beta chains below was sequenced from the same sample in a study of T cells after yellow fever vaccination. One entry per CDR3 protein, called by TCRdb with MiXCR from the 5' RACE reads. The sample shows roughly 60,000 distinct CDR3 sequences, approximately 6.5% of them seen only once. This sample comprised CD8+ T cells sorted from PBMCs, obtained on the day of the first yellow fever vaccination. Receptors were obtained from a man in his late teens or twenties who received the YFV17D yellow fever vaccine.

This clonotype was detected many times. The rearrangement uses TRBV6-4 and TRBJ2-2; 7 positions match TRBD2. The CDR3 runs to 14 residues. With 2 bases clipped from V and 3 bases from J, the junction kept 0 bases outside the gene matches. Per germline, CDR1 MRHNA and CDR2 SNTAGT. The CDR3 spells CASSDSGDTGELFF. CDR3 DNA sequence: TGTGCCAGCAGTGACAGCGGGGACACCGGGGAGCTGTTTTTT.

This chain connects TRBV12-3 or TRBV12-4 to TRBJ1-1; 10 bases are shared with TRBD1. With 0 bases clipped from V and 0 bases from J, the junction kept 4 bases outside the gene matches. This CDR3 is built from 17 residues. The CDR3 protein is CASSLARDRGLNTEAFF. As DNA, the CDR3 is TGTGCCAGCAGTTTAGCTAGGGACAGGGGACTGAACACTGAAGCTTTCTTT.

This clonotype was detected many times. The rearrangement joins TRBV2 to TRBJ2-3, with 9 bases fitting TRBD1. The J segment lost 4 bases and the V segment lost 8 bases, leaving 7 bases of the junction unmatched. Per the germline V gene, CDR1 is SNHLY and CDR2 is FYNNEI. There are 14 residues in the CDR3. CDR3 sequence reads: CASDGQGYADTQYF. DNA of the CDR3: TGTGCCAGCGACGGACAGGGGTATGCAGATACGCAGTATTTT.

This clonotype was counted at least ten times. This chain uses TRBV6-5 with TRBJ2-7; the D is unclear. The germline V gene has CDR1 MNHEY and CDR2 SVGAGI. The CDR3 spans 12 residues. V was cut by 6 bases and J by 1 base, with 7 bases left in between. DNA for the CDR3: TGTGCCAGCAGCCCCGGGTCCTACGAGCAGTACTTC. Its protein product is CASSPGSYEQYF.

Many counts were recorded for this clonotype. The genes are TRBV20-1 and TRBJ2-7; no clear D gene. The germline gives CDR1 DFQATT, CDR2 SNEGSKA (reference sequence). V was pared by 3 bases and J by 0 bases, with 12 bases between. This CDR3 spans 14 amino acids. CDR3 nucleotide sequence: TGCAGTGCTAGTAACAGCTACAGCTCCTACGAGCAGTACGTC. Its translation is CSASNSYSSYEQYV.

This clonotype has at least ten counts. V usage is TRBV7-9 and J usage is TRBJ2-7; D gene unclear. Trimming removed 1 base from V and 2 bases from J, with 15 bases in between. The germline gives CDR1 SEHNR, CDR2 FQNEAQ (reference sequence). CDR3 size: 16 residues. CDR3 sequence: CASSLGVALTPYEQYF. CDR3 sequence (DNA): TGTGCCAGCAGCTTAGGAGTGGCCCTAACACCCTACGAGCAGTACTTC.

The table lists this clonotype with a few counts. The chain carries TRBV4-1 and TRBJ2-5, with 7 bases lining up with TRBD2. This CDR3 has 15 residues. J gave up 7 bases and V 1 base, and 9 bases lay outside the gene matches. CDR1 is MGHRA, CDR2 YSYEKL, per germline. The CDR3 is CASSQGAPSGGTQYF. In nucleotides, the CDR3 is TGCGCCAGCAGCCAAGGGGCACCTAGCGGCGGGACCCAGTACTTC.

There are many counts of this clonotype. The chain joins TRBV12-3 or TRBV12-4 to TRBJ2-5, with 12 bases that match TRBD2. This CDR3 comprises 15 residues. Trimming at V came to 6 bases and at J to 0 bases, leaving 2 bases not matched to a gene. DNA for the CDR3: TGTGCCAGCAGGCGACTAGCGGGGGACCAAGAGACCCAGTACTTC. It yields the protein CASRRLAGDQETQYF.

This clonotype was picked up many times. The gene calls are TRBV20-1 and TRBJ2-1; 12 nucleotides align to TRBD2. V gave up 5 bases and J gave up 9 bases; unmatched junction bases: 8. Germline CDR1 DFQATT, CDR2 SNEGSKA (reference sequence). This CDR3 contains 14 residues. CDR3 nucleotide sequence: TGCAGTGCTGACGCTAGCGGGGGGGCGTCTGAGCAGTTCTTC. Its protein is CSADASGGASEQFF.

V usage is TRBV7-9 and J usage is TRBJ1-1; D unclear. The CDR3 is 13 amino acids. Trimming took 2 bases from V and 4 from J, leaving 8 bases between them. From germline, CDR1 is SEHNR and CDR2 FQNEAQ (reference sequence). The CDR3 nucleotides are TGTGCCAGCAGCTTATGGGAGAGCACTGAAGCTTTCTTT. Residues: CASSLWESTEAFF.

This clonotype occurred many times. This chain joins TRBV7-2 and TRBJ1-4, with D possibly being TRBD1 (6 bases). There are 15 residues in the CDR3. Germline values: CDR1 SGHTA, CDR2 FQGNSA. Trimming pared 3 bases from V and 7 bases from J, leaving 15 bases between. The CDR3 reads CASSFLGRGREKLFF. CDR3 sequence (DNA): TGTGCCAGCAGCTTCCTCGGCAGGGGTCGTGAAAAACTGTTTTTT.

This clonotype was picked up a small number of times. The chain is built from TRBV28 and TRBJ2-5, with D possibly matching TRBD2 (7 bases). Trimming shortened V by 6 bases and J by 3 bases, and 14 bases separated the two germline ends. The germline V gene encodes CDR1 MDHEN and CDR2 SYDVKM. This CDR3 is 14 amino acids long. CDR3 sequence (DNA): TGTGCCAGCAGACCCCGGGGGGCTAAAGAGACCCAGTACTTC. Its protein is CASRPRGAKETQYF. Based on the CDR3 plus reference TRBV28 and TRBJ2-5, the full variable domain is DVKVTQSSRYLVKRTGEKVFLECVQDMDHENMFWYRQDPGLGLRLIYFSYDVKMKEKGDIPEGYSVSREKKERFSLILESASTNQTSMYLCASRPRGAKETQYFGPGTRLLVL.

The V and J genes are TRBV6-2 or TRBV6-3 and TRBJ2-3; unclear D gene. CDR1 and CDR2 from the germline V gene are MNHEY and SVGEGT. The CDR3 is 12 amino acids. With 7 bases removed from V and 8 bases from J, the gap between germline ends came to 13 bases. This CDR3 is CASTQSWGTQYF. In nucleotides, the CDR3 is TGTGCCAGCACCCAATCCTGGGGTACGCAGTATTTT.

The chain employs TRBV6-5 and TRBJ2-7, with D uncertain. CDR3 length: 14 amino acids. V lost 0 bases and J 5 bases, leaving 11 bases between the germline ends. Germline CDR1 and CDR2: MNHEY and SVGAGI. The CDR3 coding sequence is TGTGCCAGCAGTTACTCGTCAAGGGTTCACGAGCAGTACTTC. This codes for CASSYSSRVHEQYF.

This clonotype was observed a handful of times. V is TRBV4-1 and J is TRBJ2-4; D not resolved. Trimming took 2 bases from V and 0 from J, leaving 11 bases between them. The CDR3 loop spans 16 amino acids. Germline V gene data show CDR1 as MGHRA and CDR2 as YSYEKL. This chain's CDR3 is CASSQRTEIAKNIQYF. In DNA form, the CDR3 reads TGCGCCAGCAGCCAAAGGACGGAGATAGCCAAAAACATTCAGTACTTC.

This clonotype came up many times. The rearrangement uses TRBV4-3 and TRBJ1-4, with TRBD1 as a possible D gene (5 bases). The germline V gene encodes CDR1 LGHNA and CDR2 YSLEER. Trimming removed 1 base from V and 6 bases from J, with 12 bases in between. The CDR3 length is 15 residues. CDR3 protein: CASSQVGGSYEKLFF. CDR3 coding DNA: TGCGCCAGCAGCCAAGTCGGGGGAAGTTATGAAAAACTGTTTTTT.

At least ten counts were recorded for this clonotype. The chain recombines TRBV7-8 with TRBJ2-2; 9 bases map to TRBD1. The CDR3 length is 15 residues. CDR1 and CDR2 (germline): SGHVS, FQNEAQ. V dropped 8 bases and J dropped 6; count of bases not matched to a gene: 10. The CDR3: CASFDGTGIAGELFF. The CDR3 DNA sequence: TGTGCCAGCTTCGACGGGACAGGGATAGCCGGGGAGCTGTTTTTT.

This clonotype was counted at least ten times. The genes are TRBV4-3 and TRBJ2-7, with D hard to call. The CDR3 is 17 residues long. The V end was cut by 0 bases, the J end by 2 bases, with 17 bases between. In germline, CDR1 is LGHNA, CDR2 YSLEER. The CDR3 DNA follows: TGCGCCAGCAGCCAAGAGTCTGGATGGCAGATTCCCTACGAGCAGTACTTC. This gives the protein CASSQESGWQIPYEQYF.

This clonotype has at least ten counts. This rearrangement joins TRBV27 to TRBJ1-1, with a weak D call TRBD1 (6 bases). The germline V gene has CDR1 MNHEY and CDR2 SMNVEV (reference sequence). V lost 6 bases to trimming and J lost 4 bases, with 12 bases between them. The CDR3 covers 13 residues. The CDR3 sequence: CASSPTGGTEAFF. The CDR3 DNA reads as TGTGCCAGCAGCCCGACAGGTGGCACTGAAGCTTTCTTT.